This TCR beta chain was profiled in a study of human T cells and chemical hapten exposure. Notes on the study in general: TCRs above 1 in 1000 frequency stayed constant with DPC sensitization.

In germline, CDR1 is SEHNR, CDR2 FQNEAQ (reference sequence). The V gene lost 4 bases and the J gene lost 5 bases, with 3 bases spanning the gap. The CDR3 has 12 amino acids. TCRdb passed the RACE reads through MiXCR, listing each CDR3 protein once. Of about 49,000 distinct CDR3 sequences in the sample, less than 10% were seen once. This clonotype was seen at least ten times. Its antigen remains unidentified. Time point specified: patch test 1, 2 weeks after DPC sensitization. The treatment denotes: therapeutic diphenylcyclopropenone sensitization with weekly scalp DPC. The chain has TRBV7-9 and TRBJ2-6; D remains unclear. The source was whole blood, collected in connection with sensitization to the hapten diphenylcyclopropenone (DPC). The receptor was isolated from a woman aged 45-60 years with alopecia areata. Some clones in this sample may be carry-over from other donors' samples. DNA of the CDR3: TGTGCCAGCAGCTCCCGGGCCAACGTCCTGACTTTC. This codes for CASSSRANVLTF.